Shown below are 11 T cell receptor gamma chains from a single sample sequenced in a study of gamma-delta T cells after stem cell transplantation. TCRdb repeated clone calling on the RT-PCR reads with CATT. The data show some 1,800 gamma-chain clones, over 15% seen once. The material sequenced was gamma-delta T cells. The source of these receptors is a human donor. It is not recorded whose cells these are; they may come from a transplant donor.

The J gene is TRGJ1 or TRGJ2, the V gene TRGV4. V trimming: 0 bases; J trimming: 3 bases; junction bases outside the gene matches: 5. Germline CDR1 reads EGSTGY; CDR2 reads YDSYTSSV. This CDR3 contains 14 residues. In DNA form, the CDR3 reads TGTGCCACCTGGGATGGGCGCGCTTATTATAAGAAACTCTTT. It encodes CATWDGRAYYKKLF.

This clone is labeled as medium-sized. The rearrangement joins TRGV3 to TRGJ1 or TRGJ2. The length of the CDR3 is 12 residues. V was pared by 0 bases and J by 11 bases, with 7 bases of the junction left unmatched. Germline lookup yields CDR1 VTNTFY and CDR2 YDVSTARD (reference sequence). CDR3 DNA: TGTGCCACCTGGGACAGGCTTCTCCAGAAACTCTTT. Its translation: CATWDRLLQKLF.

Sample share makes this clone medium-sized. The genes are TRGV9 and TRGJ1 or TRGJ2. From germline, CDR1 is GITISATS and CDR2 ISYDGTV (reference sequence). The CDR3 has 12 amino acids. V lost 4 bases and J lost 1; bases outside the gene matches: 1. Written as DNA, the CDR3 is TGTGCCTTGTGGGATAATTATTATAAGAAACTCTTT. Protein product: CALWDNYYKKLF.

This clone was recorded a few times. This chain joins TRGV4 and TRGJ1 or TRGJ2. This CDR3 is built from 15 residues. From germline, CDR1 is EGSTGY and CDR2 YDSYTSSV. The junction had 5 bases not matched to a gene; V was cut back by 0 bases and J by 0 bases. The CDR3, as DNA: TGTGCCACCTGGGATGGGCCATTGAATTATTATAAGAAACTCTTT. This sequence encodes CATWDGPLNYYKKLF.

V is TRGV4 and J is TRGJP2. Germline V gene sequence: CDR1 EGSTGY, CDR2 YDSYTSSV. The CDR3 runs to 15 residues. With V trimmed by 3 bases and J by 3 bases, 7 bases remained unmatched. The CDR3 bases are TGTGCCACCTGGGATTGGACTCGTAGTGATTGGATCAAGACGTTT. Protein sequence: CATWDWTRSDWIKTF.

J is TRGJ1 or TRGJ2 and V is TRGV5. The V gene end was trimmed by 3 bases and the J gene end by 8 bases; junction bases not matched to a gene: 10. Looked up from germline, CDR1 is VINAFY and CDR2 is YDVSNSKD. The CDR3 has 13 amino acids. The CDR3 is CATWDRGRDKKLF. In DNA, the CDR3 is TGTGCCACCTGGGACCGAGGGAGGGATAAGAAACTCTTT.

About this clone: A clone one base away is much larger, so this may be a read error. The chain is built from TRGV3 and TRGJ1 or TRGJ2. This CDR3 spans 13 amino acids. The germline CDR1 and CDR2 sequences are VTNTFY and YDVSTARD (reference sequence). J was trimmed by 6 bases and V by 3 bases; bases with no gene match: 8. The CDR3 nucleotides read TGTGCCACCTGGGACGGGTCGGGTTATAAGAAACTCTTT. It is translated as CATWDGSGYKKLF.

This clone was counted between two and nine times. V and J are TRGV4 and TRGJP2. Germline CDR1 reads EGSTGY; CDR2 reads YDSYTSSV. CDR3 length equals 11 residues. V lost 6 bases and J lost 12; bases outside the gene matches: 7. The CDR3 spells CATWCDRIKTF. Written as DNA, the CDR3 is TGTGCCACCTGGTGCGATCGGATCAAGACGTTT.

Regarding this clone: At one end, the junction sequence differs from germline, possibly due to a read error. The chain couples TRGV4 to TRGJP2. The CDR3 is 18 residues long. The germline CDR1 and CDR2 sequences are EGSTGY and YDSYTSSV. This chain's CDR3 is CAAWDATSTYSSDWIKTF. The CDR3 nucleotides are TGTGCCGCCTGGGATGCCACCTCTACCTATAGTAGTGATTGGATCAAGACGTTT.

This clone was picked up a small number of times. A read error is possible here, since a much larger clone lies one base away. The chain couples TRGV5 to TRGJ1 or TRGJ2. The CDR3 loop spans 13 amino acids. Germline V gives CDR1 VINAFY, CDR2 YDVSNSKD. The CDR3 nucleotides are TGTGCCATCTGGGACAAGCCATATTATAAGAAACTCTTT. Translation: CAIWDKPYYKKLF.

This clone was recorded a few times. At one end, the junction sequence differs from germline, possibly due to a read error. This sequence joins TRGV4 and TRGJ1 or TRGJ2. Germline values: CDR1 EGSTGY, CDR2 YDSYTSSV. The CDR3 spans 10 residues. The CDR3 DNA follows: TGTGCCACCTGGGATGGGCCGGTGGTCTTT. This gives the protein CATWDGPVVF.